This T cell receptor (beta chain) was sequenced in a study of early T cells in non-severe SARS-CoV-2 infection. This CDR3 is 15 amino acids long. The germline gives CDR1 MNHNS, CDR2 SASEGT. Trimming cost V 1 base and J 7 bases; bases outside gene matches: 3. TCRdb itself ran the 5' RACE reads through MiXCR, one entry per CDR3 protein. The sample records about 31,000 distinct CDR3 sequences, around 6.9% being singletons. This clonotype appeared a few times. The sample in question was whole blood, obtained at baseline. The genes are TRBV6-1 and TRBJ1-5; 11 bases are shared with TRBD1. This receptor was identified in an adult who was a healthcare worker with PCR-confirmed SARS-CoV-2 infection or an uninfected control (not recorded which). The CDR3 DNA reads TGTGCCAGCAGTGAAGGGACAGGGGGCGGACAGCCCCAGCATTTT. It encodes CASSEGTGGGQPQHF.